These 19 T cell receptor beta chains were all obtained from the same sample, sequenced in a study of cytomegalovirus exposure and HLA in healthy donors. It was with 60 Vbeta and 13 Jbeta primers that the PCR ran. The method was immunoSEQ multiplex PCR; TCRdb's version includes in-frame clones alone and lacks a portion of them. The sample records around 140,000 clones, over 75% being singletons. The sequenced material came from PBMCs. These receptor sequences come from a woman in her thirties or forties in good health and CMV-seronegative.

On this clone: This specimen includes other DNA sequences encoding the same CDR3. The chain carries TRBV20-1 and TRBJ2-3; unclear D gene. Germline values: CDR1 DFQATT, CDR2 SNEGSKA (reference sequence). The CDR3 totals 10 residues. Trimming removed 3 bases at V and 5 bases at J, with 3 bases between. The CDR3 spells CSARRDTQYF. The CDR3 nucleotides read TGCAGTGCTAGGCGAGATACGCAGTATTTT.

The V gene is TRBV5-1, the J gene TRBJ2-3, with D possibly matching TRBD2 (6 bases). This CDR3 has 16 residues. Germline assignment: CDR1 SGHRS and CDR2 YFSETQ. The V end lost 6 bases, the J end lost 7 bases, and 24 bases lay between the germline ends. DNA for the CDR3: TGCGCCAGCACTAAAGAGGCAGTAGCGGACCTTTATACGCAGTATTTT. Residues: CASTKEAVADLYTQYF.

CDR3 sequence: CSVQRNRGIQEKLFF. The DNA for the CDR3 is TGCAGCGTTCAACGGAACAGGGGGATTCAGGAAAAACTGTTTTTT. The chain is built from TRBV29-1 and TRBJ1-4, with TRBD1 matching over 8 bases. The CDR3 runs to 15 residues. Germline CDR1 and CDR2: SQVTM and ANQGSEA. The V segment lost 5 bases and the J segment 8 bases; nucleotides outside the gene matches: 13.

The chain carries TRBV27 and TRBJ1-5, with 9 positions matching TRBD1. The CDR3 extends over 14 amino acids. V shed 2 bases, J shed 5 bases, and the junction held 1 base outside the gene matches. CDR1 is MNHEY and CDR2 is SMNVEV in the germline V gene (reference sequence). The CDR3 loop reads CASSLNRGHQPQHF. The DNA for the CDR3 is TGTGCCAGCAGTTTAAACAGGGGGCATCAGCCCCAGCATTTT.

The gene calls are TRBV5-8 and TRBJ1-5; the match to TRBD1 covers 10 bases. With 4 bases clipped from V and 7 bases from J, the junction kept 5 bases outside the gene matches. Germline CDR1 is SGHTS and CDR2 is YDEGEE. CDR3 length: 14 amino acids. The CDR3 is CASSQETGGQPQHF. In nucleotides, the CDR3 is TGTGCCAGCAGCCAGGAGACAGGGGGCCAGCCCCAGCATTTT.

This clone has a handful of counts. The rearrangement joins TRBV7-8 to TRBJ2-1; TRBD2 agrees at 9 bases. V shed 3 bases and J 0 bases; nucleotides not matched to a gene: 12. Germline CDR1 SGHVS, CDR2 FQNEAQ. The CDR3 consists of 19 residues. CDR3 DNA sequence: TGTGCCAGCAGCTTTAATATTGGGCTAGCGGGGAGCTCCTACAATGAGCAGTTCTTC. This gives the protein CASSFNIGLAGSSYNEQFF.

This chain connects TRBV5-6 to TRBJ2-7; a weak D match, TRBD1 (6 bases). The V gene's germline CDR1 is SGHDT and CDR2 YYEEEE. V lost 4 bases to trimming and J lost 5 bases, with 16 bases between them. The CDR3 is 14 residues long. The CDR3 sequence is CASSIYRVPDEQYF. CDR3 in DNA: TGTGCCAGCAGCATTTACAGGGTTCCCGACGAGCAGTACTTC.

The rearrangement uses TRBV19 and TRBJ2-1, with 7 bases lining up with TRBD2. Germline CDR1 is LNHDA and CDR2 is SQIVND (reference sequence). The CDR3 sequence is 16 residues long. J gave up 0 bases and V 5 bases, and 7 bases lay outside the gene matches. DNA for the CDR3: TGTGCCAGTAGTCTCCGGGGGGTTAGCTCCTACAATGAGCAGTTCTTC. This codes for CASSLRGVSSYNEQFF.

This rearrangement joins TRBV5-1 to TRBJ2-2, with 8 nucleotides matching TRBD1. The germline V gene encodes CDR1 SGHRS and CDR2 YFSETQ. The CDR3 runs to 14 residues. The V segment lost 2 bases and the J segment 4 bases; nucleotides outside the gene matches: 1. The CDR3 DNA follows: TGCGCCAGCAGCTTCGACAGGGGCACCGGGGAGCTGTTTTTT. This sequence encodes CASSFDRGTGELFF.

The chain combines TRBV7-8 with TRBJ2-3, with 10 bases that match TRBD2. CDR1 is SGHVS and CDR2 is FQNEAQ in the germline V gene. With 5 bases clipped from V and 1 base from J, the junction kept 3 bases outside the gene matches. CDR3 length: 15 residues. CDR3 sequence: CASSPGTSGTDTQYF. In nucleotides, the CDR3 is TGTGCCAGCAGCCCCGGGACTAGCGGCACAGATACGCAGTATTTT.

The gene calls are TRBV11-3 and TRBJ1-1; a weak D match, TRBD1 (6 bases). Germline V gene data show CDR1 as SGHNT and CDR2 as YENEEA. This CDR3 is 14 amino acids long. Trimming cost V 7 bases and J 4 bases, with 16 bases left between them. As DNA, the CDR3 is TGTGCCAGCAACCTGGTGGGGGCTGGCACTGAAGCTTTCTTT. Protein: CASNLVGAGTEAFF.

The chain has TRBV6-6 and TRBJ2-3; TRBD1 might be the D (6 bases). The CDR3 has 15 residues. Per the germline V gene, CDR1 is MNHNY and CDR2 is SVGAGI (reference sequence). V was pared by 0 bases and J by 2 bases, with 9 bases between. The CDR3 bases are TGTGCCAGCAGTTACTCACAGGGATTCACAGATACGCAGTATTTT. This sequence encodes CASSYSQGFTDTQYF.

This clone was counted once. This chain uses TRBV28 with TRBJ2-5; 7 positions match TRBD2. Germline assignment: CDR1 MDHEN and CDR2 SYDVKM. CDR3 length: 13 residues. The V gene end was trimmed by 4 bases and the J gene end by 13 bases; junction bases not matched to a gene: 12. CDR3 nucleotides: TGTGCCAGCAGTTACGGACTAGGGCACTCTCGGTACTTC. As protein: CASSYGLGHSRYF.

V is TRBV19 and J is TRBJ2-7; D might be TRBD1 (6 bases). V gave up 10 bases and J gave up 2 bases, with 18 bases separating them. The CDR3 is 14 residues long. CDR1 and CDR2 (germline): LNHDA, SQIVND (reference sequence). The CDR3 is CATRWGQGTYEQYF. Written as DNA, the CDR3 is TGTGCCACCCGGTGGGGACAAGGGACCTACGAGCAGTACTTC.

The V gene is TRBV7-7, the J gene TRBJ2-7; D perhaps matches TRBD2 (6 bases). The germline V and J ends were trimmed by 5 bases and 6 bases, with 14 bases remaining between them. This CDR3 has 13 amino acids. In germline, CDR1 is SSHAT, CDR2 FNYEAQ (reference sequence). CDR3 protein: CASSPLGSGEQYF. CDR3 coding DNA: TGTGCCAGCAGCCCCCTGGGTAGCGGCGAGCAGTACTTC.

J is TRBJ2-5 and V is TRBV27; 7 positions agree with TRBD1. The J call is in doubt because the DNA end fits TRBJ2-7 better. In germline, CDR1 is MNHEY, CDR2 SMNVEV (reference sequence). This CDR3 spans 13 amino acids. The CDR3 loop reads CASSLSTGNEQYF. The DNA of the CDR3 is TGTGCCAGCAGTTTATCGACAGGGAACGAGCAGTACTTC.

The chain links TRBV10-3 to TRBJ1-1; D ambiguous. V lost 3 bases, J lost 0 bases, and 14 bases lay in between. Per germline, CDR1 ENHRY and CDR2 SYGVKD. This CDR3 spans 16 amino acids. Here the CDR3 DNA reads TGTGCCATCAGTGAAAATAGCTACGGAATGAACACTGAAGCTTTCTTT. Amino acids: CAISENSYGMNTEAFF.

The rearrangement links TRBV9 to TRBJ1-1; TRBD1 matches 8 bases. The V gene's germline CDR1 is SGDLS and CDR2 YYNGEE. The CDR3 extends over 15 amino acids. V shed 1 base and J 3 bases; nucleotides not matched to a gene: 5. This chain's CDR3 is CASSVTGGLDTEAFF. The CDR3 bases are TGTGCCAGCAGCGTAACAGGGGGATTGGACACTGAAGCTTTCTTT.

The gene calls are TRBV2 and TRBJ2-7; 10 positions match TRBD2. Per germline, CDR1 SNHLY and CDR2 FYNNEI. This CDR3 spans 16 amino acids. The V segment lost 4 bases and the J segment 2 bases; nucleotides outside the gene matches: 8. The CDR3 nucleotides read TGTGCCAGCAGTGGGGGAGCGGGAGGGGAAACCTACGAGCAGTACTTC. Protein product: CASSGGAGGETYEQYF.